The 21 T cell receptor beta chains listed next were all sequenced from one sample in a study of T cells after yellow fever vaccination. TCRdb independently ran MiXCR on the 5' RACE reads; one entry per CDR3 protein. Of some 260,000 distinct CDR3 sequences in the sample, 5.2% were seen once. Sequenced material: CD4+ T cells sorted from PBMCs, taken on the day of the yellow fever booster vaccination. These receptors were obtained from a man younger than 35 who received the YFV17D yellow fever vaccine.

Only a few counts were recorded for this clonotype. This sequence joins TRBV18 and TRBJ2-1; D gene uncertain. The CDR3 is 13 amino acids. The germline V gene has CDR1 KGHSH and CDR2 LQKENI. V shed 6 bases and J shed 6 bases, with 12 bases lying between them. In DNA form, the CDR3 reads TGTGCCAGCTCGCCCGGGCCCACCAATGAGCAGTTCTTC. Its translation: CASSPGPTNEQFF.

The genes are TRBV7-9 and TRBJ1-2; TRBD1 matches 8 bases. The CDR3 covers 15 residues. CDR1 SEHNR and CDR2 FQNEAQ come from the germline V gene (reference sequence). Trimming took 2 bases from V and 8 from J; bases not matched to a gene: 10. The CDR3 DNA is TGTGCCAGCAGCTTATCCGGGACAGGAGGTTCCGGCTACACCTTC. This codes for CASSLSGTGGSGYTF.

The chain uses TRBV3-1 and TRBJ2-7, with D uncertain. The germline CDR1 and CDR2 sequences are LGHDT and YNNKEL (reference sequence). The V gene lost 0 bases and the J gene lost 0 bases, with 6 bases spanning the gap. This CDR3 spans 14 amino acids. CDR3 residues: CASSQDLVSYEQYV. The CDR3 bases are TGTGCCAGCAGCCAAGACCTCGTCTCCTACGAGCAGTACGTC.

The chain links TRBV7-2 to TRBJ2-7; TRBD2 is a possible D gene (5 bases). V lost 4 bases and J 2 bases, leaving 12 bases between the germline ends. The CDR3 covers 14 residues. The V gene's germline CDR1 is SGHTA and CDR2 FQGNSA. The CDR3 protein is CASSSSSGAYEQYF. The DNA of the CDR3 is TGTGCCAGCAGCTCCTCCTCCGGGGCCTACGAGCAGTACTTC.

Many counts were recorded for this clonotype. V and J are TRBV18 and TRBJ1-4; D gene ambiguous. This CDR3 contains 12 residues. Germline loops: CDR1 KGHSH, CDR2 LQKENI. V lost 4 bases to trimming and J lost 7 bases, with 7 bases between them. The CDR3 nucleotides are TGTGCCAGCTCACGGGGAGGTGAAAAACTGTTTTTT. Amino acids: CASSRGGEKLFF. Together with reference TRBV18 and TRBJ1-4, the CDR3 gives the full variable domain: NAGVMQNPRHLVRRRGQEARLRCSPMKGHSHVYWYRQLPEEGLKFMVYLQKENIIDESGMPKERFSAEFPKEGPSILRIQQVVRGDSAAYFCASSRGGEKLFFGSGTQLSVL.

This clonotype was counted at least ten times. The rearrangement joins TRBV5-6 to TRBJ2-3, with 8 bases fitting TRBD2. V shed 4 bases, J shed 4 bases, and the junction held 8 bases outside the gene matches. CDR1 and CDR2 from the germline V gene are SGHDT and YYEEEE. CDR3 length equals 15 residues. The CDR3 DNA reads as TGTGCCAGCAGCCACGGCGGGGGGACATCAGATACGCAGTATTTT. It specifies CASSHGGGTSDTQYF.

This clonotype has more than one count but fewer than ten. The chain combines TRBV18 with TRBJ1-1; no clear D. The CDR3 is 16 residues long. Germline values: CDR1 KGHSH, CDR2 LQKENI. V gave up 6 bases and J gave up 0 bases, with 17 bases separating them. CDR3 sequence reads: CASSITVSGLNTEAFF. The CDR3 DNA reads as TGTGCCAGCTCCATCACCGTATCGGGGTTGAACACTGAAGCTTTCTTT.

This chain links TRBV7-9 with TRBJ1-5; no definite D call. Trimming left V 3 bases short and J 7 bases short, with 10 bases between. This CDR3 is 13 amino acids long. Germline V lookup: CDR1 SEHNR, CDR2 FQNEAQ (reference sequence). CDR3 nucleotides: TGTGCCAGCAGCTTCGAGGCTGGCCAGCCCCAGCATTTT. As protein: CASSFEAGQPQHF.

Ten or more counts support this clonotype. The chain recombines TRBV15 with TRBJ2-1, with TRBD2 matching 7 bases. With 1 base clipped from V and 2 bases from J, the junction kept 8 bases outside the gene matches. Germline V gene lookup returns CDR1 LNHNV and CDR2 YYDKDF (reference sequence). The CDR3 runs to 17 residues. This CDR3 reads CATSRVGEGVPYNEQFF. Here the CDR3 DNA reads TGTGCCACCAGCAGAGTGGGGGAGGGAGTGCCCTACAATGAGCAGTTCTTC.

The CDR3 sequence is CASSQDSGYGVHF. The DNA of the CDR3 is TGTGCCAGCAGCCAAGACAGTGGATACGGCGTCCACTTT. The gene calls are TRBV4-2 and TRBJ1-6; no clear D gene. Germline V gene sequence: CDR1 LGHNA, CDR2 YNFKEQ. There are 13 residues in the CDR3. The germline V and J ends were trimmed by 0 bases and 17 bases, with 14 bases remaining between them.

The chain links TRBV7-3 to TRBJ1-1; D remains ambiguous. Trimming pared 3 bases from V and 0 bases from J, leaving 8 bases between. The CDR3 is 14 amino acids. CDR1 SGHTA and CDR2 FQGTGA come from the germline V gene. The CDR3 loop is CASSLEQLNTEAFF. The CDR3 region has the DNA TGTGCCAGCAGCTTGGAACAGTTGAACACTGAAGCTTTCTTT.

The chain links TRBV5-6 to TRBJ2-7, with D unresolved. V dropped 2 bases and J dropped 3 bases, with 21 bases sitting between them. The CDR3 length is 17 residues. Germline V CDR1 and CDR2: SGHDT, YYEEEE. The DNA of the CDR3 is TGTGCCAGCAGCTTTTTTACGTTGACACCGATGGGCTACGAGCAGTACGTC. Translating gives CASSFFTLTPMGYEQYV.

This clonotype was counted ten times or more. The chain uses TRBV7-8 and TRBJ2-1; 8 bases are a match to TRBD2. The V and J ends lost 0 bases and 0 bases, in that order; junction bases with no gene match: 7. This CDR3 spans 18 amino acids. The germline CDR1 and CDR2 sequences are SGHVS and FQNEAQ. Written as DNA, the CDR3 is TGTGCCAGCAGCTTAGCGCTTATAGCGGGGTTCTCCTACAATGAGCAGTTCTTC. Translated: CASSLALIAGFSYNEQFF. Looking up the rest from reference TRBV7-8 and TRBJ2-1 gives the full variable domain: GAGVSQSPRYKVAKRGQDVALRCDPISGHVSLFWYQQALGQGPEFLTYFQNEAQLDKSGLPSDRFFAERPEGSVSTLKIQRTQQEDSAVYLCASSLALIAGFSYNEQFFGPGTRLTVL.

This chain links TRBV5-1 with TRBJ2-5, with D maybe TRBD1 (6 bases). The CDR3 runs to 15 residues. Germline CDR1 reads SGHRS; CDR2 reads YFSETQ. The V end was cut by 2 bases, the J end by 1 base, with 12 bases between. As DNA, the CDR3 is TGCGCCAGCAGCTTAGGGGGACACTTCCAAGAGACCCAGTACTTC. Translated: CASSLGGHFQETQYF.

This clonotype was detected only a few times. This chain uses TRBV6-6 with TRBJ1-2, with 7 bases matching TRBD1. J was trimmed by 2 bases and V by 4 bases; bases with no gene match: 7. The CDR3 has 15 amino acids. The germline CDR1 and CDR2 sequences are MNHNY and SVGAGI (reference sequence). CDR3 sequence reads: CASSFSGTENYGYTF. As DNA, the CDR3 is TGTGCCAGCAGTTTCTCTGGGACAGAGAACTATGGCTACACCTTC.

At least ten counts were recorded for this clonotype. V and J are TRBV20-1 and TRBJ2-1; 12 bases line up with TRBD2. The CDR3 is made up of 14 amino acids. V gave up 6 bases and J gave up 10 bases; unmatched junction bases: 10. The V gene's germline CDR1 is DFQATT and CDR2 SNEGSKA (reference sequence). CDR3 DNA sequence: TGCAGTGCCACGCTAGCGGGGGGGCAGAACGAGCAGTTCTTC. Translated, it gives CSATLAGGQNEQFF.

In its sample, this clonotype was seen a few times. This sequence joins TRBV4-1 and TRBJ1-2, with 10 bases fitting TRBD1. V shed 2 bases and J 6 bases; nucleotides not matched to a gene: 9. The CDR3 consists of 16 residues. Germline CDR1 reads MGHRA; CDR2 reads YSYEKL. In nucleotides, the CDR3 is TGCGCCAGCAGCCAACCTACGAGACAGGGGGCGAATGGCTACACCTTC. Amino acids: CASSQPTRQGANGYTF.

This clonotype was detected a few times. J is TRBJ1-1 and V is TRBV7-9, with D unclear. CDR1 is SEHNR and CDR2 is FQNEAQ in the germline V gene (reference sequence). V lost 10 bases, J lost 2 bases, and 20 bases lay in between. This CDR3 region has 15 residues. The CDR3 region is CATSRGSSLNTEAFF. DNA of the CDR3: TGTGCCACCTCTCGCGGGTCCAGCCTAAACACTGAAGCTTTCTTT.

This clonotype occurred many times. The genes are TRBV28 and TRBJ2-3; TRBD2 might be the D (5 bases). This CDR3 has 14 amino acids. Trimming pared 5 bases from V and 0 bases from J, leaving 9 bases between. Germline lookup yields CDR1 MDHEN and CDR2 SYDVKM. The CDR3 sequence is CASSVAGSTDTQYF. CDR3 in DNA: TGTGCCAGCAGTGTGGCGGGTAGCACAGATACGCAGTATTTT.

This clonotype was seen ten or more times. This chain links TRBV2 with TRBJ1-4; D is uncertain. V was cut by 2 bases and J by 8 bases, with 12 bases left in between. This CDR3 has 14 amino acids. The germline gives CDR1 SNHLY, CDR2 FYNNEI. CDR3 nucleotides: TGTGCCAGCAGTGAACTCCTAAATGGGGAAAAACTGTTTTTT. This codes for CASSELLNGEKLFF.

In this sample, this clonotype turned up a few times. The gene calls are TRBV7-9 and TRBJ1-2; a possible D gene is TRBD1 (5 bases). The CDR3 consists of 14 residues. Trimming took off 2 bases at V and 3 bases at J, with 10 bases between the two ends. Germline V gives CDR1 SEHNR, CDR2 FQNEAQ (reference sequence). CDR3 in amino acids: CASSLWGDDYGYTF. DNA for the CDR3: TGTGCCAGCAGCTTATGGGGGGACGACTATGGCTACACCTTC.